Shown below are 27 T cell receptor beta chains from a single sample sequenced in a study of regulatory T cells in long-lasting Graves disease. For TCR beta, libraries came from iRepertoire HTBI primers and Arm-PCR of CDR3 regions. Using its own MiXCR run on the multiplex PCR reads, TCRdb lists one record per CDR3 protein. The sample carries roughly 610,000 distinct CDR3 sequences, approximately 15% recorded once. As for time point: newly diagnosed GD, antithyroid drugs for less than 3 months. PBMCs provided the RNA from which the TCR library was made. The same sample was also used in a study of T cells in Graves' hyperthyroidism and ophthalmopathy.

The sample consisted of peripheral blood mononuclear cells (PBMCs), taken at new diagnosis, from a patient treated with antithyroid drugs. The receptors were gathered from a young woman with Graves disease.

A single count supports this clonotype. This chain joins TRBV9 and TRBJ2-1; D may be TRBD2 (5 bases). V dropped 3 bases and J dropped 1 base, with 14 bases sitting between them. CDR1 and CDR2 from the germline V gene are SGDLS and YYNGEE. There are 16 residues in the CDR3. The CDR3 region has the DNA TGTGCCAGCAGCGGAGGGATGGGGTGGTCCTACAATGAGCAGTTCTTC. This codes for CASSGGMGWSYNEQFF.

Of note for this clonotype: A much larger clone is a single base away; this may be a read error. The V call is TRBV5-1, the J call TRBJ1-5; D remains unclear. V lost 3 bases and J 4 bases, leaving 8 bases between the germline ends. The CDR3 extends over 13 amino acids. Germline V gives CDR1 SGHRS, CDR2 YFSETQ. CDR3 nucleotide sequence: TGCGCCAGCAGCTATGACGTAAATCAGCCCCAGCATTTT. Translated: CASSYDVNQPQHF.

This clonotype appeared many times. The chain links TRBV28 to TRBJ2-7, with no clear D. The germline V gene encodes CDR1 MDHEN and CDR2 SYDVKM. The CDR3 sequence is 12 residues long. The V end was cut by 4 bases, the J end by 2 bases, with 6 bases between. The CDR3 loop reads CASSSFPYEQYF. The DNA for the CDR3 is TGTGCCAGCAGTTCATTTCCCTACGAGCAGTACTTC. The full variable domain, completed using reference TRBV28 and TRBJ2-7, is DVKVTQSSRYLVKRTGEKVFLECVQDMDHENMFWYRQDPGLGLRLIYFSYDVKMKEKGDIPEGYSVSREKKERFSLILESASTNQTSMYLCASSSFPYEQYFGPGTRLTVT.

V usage is TRBV27 and J usage is TRBJ2-1, with a weak D call TRBD2 (6 bases). Trimming took off 8 bases at V and 8 bases at J, with 19 bases between the two ends. In germline, CDR1 is MNHEY, CDR2 SMNVEV (reference sequence). The CDR3 contains 14 residues. The chain's CDR3 is CASGRELIGDEQFF. Written as DNA, the CDR3 is TGTGCCAGCGGACGGGAGCTGATAGGAGATGAGCAGTTCTTC.

This clonotype turned up a few times. V usage is TRBV9 and J usage is TRBJ1-5, with D maybe TRBD1 (5 bases). Deletions cut 3 bases from V and 9 bases from J, with 16 bases between. The CDR3 consists of 14 residues. The germline CDR1 and CDR2 sequences are SGDLS and YYNGEE. The CDR3 protein is CASSETGIGAPQHF. CDR3 in DNA: TGTGCCAGCAGCGAAACAGGCATAGGGGCGCCCCAGCATTTT.

This clonotype was counted ten times or more. This rearrangement joins TRBV28 to TRBJ1-2; no definite D call. This CDR3 is built from 13 residues. Germline values: CDR1 MDHEN, CDR2 SYDVKM. With 4 bases removed from V and 6 bases from J, the gap between germline ends came to 12 bases. The CDR3 loop is CASSYRPRNGYTF. The CDR3 region has the DNA TGTGCCAGCAGTTACAGACCTAGAAATGGCTACACCTTC.

This clonotype was counted ten times or more. The chain has TRBV12-3 or TRBV12-4 and TRBJ2-7; maybe TRBD2 (6 bases). The ends were cut back, 4 bases at V and 2 bases at J, with 6 bases in the middle. CDR3 length: 12 amino acids. The chain's CDR3 is CASSWGAYEQYF. The CDR3 bases are TGTGCCAGCAGTTGGGGGGCCTACGAGCAGTACTTC.

This clonotype occurred many times. This chain uses TRBV7-3 with TRBJ1-4; D is possibly TRBD1 (5 bases). Germline CDR1 is SGHTA and CDR2 is FQGTGA. V was trimmed by 5 bases and J by 6 bases, leaving 16 bases between them. This CDR3 has 15 residues. The chain's CDR3 is CASSPGMGGDEKLFF. In DNA form, the CDR3 reads TGTGCCAGCAGCCCGGGGATGGGAGGGGATGAAAAACTGTTTTTT.

This clonotype was counted many times. In nucleotides, the CDR3 is TGTGCCTGGAGTGCGACTGGAAACACCATATATTTT. Amino acid sequence: CAWSATGNTIYF. The V and J genes are TRBV30 and TRBJ1-3; D is ambiguous. The CDR3 runs 12 residues. CDR1 GTSNPN and CDR2 SVGIG come from the germline V gene (reference sequence). The V and J ends lost 1 base and 2 bases respectively, with 3 bases between them.

This clonotype was counted ten times or more. This chain links TRBV11-2 with TRBJ2-7, with D perhaps being TRBD1 or TRBD2 (5 bases each). V lost 5 bases, J lost 5 bases, and 13 bases lay in between. Germline assignment: CDR1 SGHAT and CDR2 FQNNGV. CDR3 length equals 13 residues. The CDR3 here is CASSGRVGDEQYF. The CDR3 nucleotides read TGTGCCAGCAGCGGGCGGGTGGGGGACGAGCAGTACTTC.

CDR3 in DNA: TGTGCCAGCATTCGGACAGGGGATATCCCCGGGGAGCTGTTTTTT. It encodes CASIRTGDIPGELFF. The rearrangement uses TRBV6-1 and TRBJ2-2, with TRBD1 matching 9 bases. The length of the CDR3 is 15 residues. With 7 bases clipped from V and 6 bases from J, the junction kept 9 bases outside the gene matches. Germline lookup yields CDR1 MNHNS and CDR2 SASEGT.

This clonotype was seen only a few times. The rearrangement joins TRBV15 to TRBJ2-1, with 7 bases fitting TRBD2. J was trimmed by 3 bases and V by 0 bases; bases with no gene match: 8. Germline loops: CDR1 LNHNV, CDR2 YYDKDF (reference sequence). The CDR3 is 17 amino acids. The CDR3 sequence is CATSRDRRESLYNEQFF. As DNA, the CDR3 is TGTGCCACCAGCAGAGATCGGCGGGAGTCCCTCTACAATGAGCAGTTCTTC.

This clonotype was seen many times. This sequence joins TRBV28 and TRBJ2-7; 9 nucleotides align to TRBD2. From germline, CDR1 is MDHEN and CDR2 SYDVKM. With 5 bases clipped from V and 1 base from J, the junction kept 3 bases outside the gene matches. The CDR3 runs 14 residues. This CDR3 reads CASSRLAESYEQYF. The DNA for the CDR3 is TGTGCCAGCAGTAGACTAGCGGAATCCTACGAGCAGTACTTC.

The chain couples TRBV28 to TRBJ1-1; D gene uncertain. The germline V gene has CDR1 MDHEN and CDR2 SYDVKM. CDR3 length: 12 amino acids. With 10 bases removed from V and 2 bases from J, the gap between germline ends came to 11 bases. CDR3 in DNA: TGTGCCACCCAGGAGGTAAACACTGAAGCTTTCTTT. This sequence encodes CATQEVNTEAFF.

This clonotype was picked up many times. The chain couples TRBV7-8 to TRBJ1-1; D call uncertain. Per the germline V gene, CDR1 is SGHVS and CDR2 is FQNEAQ. The V gene lost 3 bases and the J gene lost 0 bases, with 11 bases spanning the gap. The CDR3 length is 15 residues. The CDR3 nucleotides read TGTGCCAGCAGCTTTCTTGACACGTTGAACACTGAAGCTTTCTTT. Protein: CASSFLDTLNTEAFF.

In its sample, this clonotype was seen many times. The chain combines TRBV11-2 with TRBJ2-1; 7 bases are a match to TRBD2. There are 11 residues in the CDR3. With 7 bases clipped from V and 9 bases from J, the junction kept 3 bases outside the gene matches. Germline CDR1 is SGHAT and CDR2 is FQNNGV. In nucleotides, the CDR3 is TGTGCCAGCACTTCGGGGGGTGAGCAGTTCTTC. This codes for CASTSGGEQFF.

This clonotype was observed a handful of times. One end of the junction does not line up with germline, which may come from a read error. V is TRBV7-8 and J is TRBJ2-1; TRBD2 aligns across 7 bases. The length of the CDR3 is 15 residues. In germline, CDR1 is SGHVS, CDR2 FQNEAQ. CDR3 protein: CASSLAPRERNEQFF. CDR3 nucleotides: TGTGCCAGCAGCCTAGCGCCGCGGGAGAGGAATGAGCAGTTCTTC. The whole variable domain, filled in from reference TRBV7-8 and TRBJ2-1, reads GAGVSQSPRYKVAKRGQDVALRCDPISGHVSLFWYQQALGQGPEFLTYFQNEAQLDKSGLPSDRFFAERPEGSVSTLKIQRTQQEDSAVYLCASSLAPRERNEQFFGPGTRLTVL.

As concerns this clonotype: One junction end does not reproduce the germline sequence, and a read error may be involved. The chain joins TRBV7-9 to TRBJ2-3; D call uncertain. The CDR3 has 11 amino acids. The germline V gene encodes CDR1 SEHNR and CDR2 FQNEAQ (reference sequence). The CDR3 loop reads CASSFRASLDF. The CDR3 DNA reads as TGTGCCAGCAGCTTCCGGGCCTCCTTAGATTTT.

This rearrangement joins TRBV7-3 to TRBJ2-5; possibly TRBD2 for D (5 bases). Germline loops: CDR1 SGHTA, CDR2 FQGTGA. The CDR3 covers 16 residues. V was clipped by 1 base and J by 3 bases, with 15 bases between them. The CDR3 region is CASSLKVATGKETQYF. The CDR3 nucleotides are TGTGCCAGCAGCTTAAAGGTAGCGACCGGAAAAGAGACCCAGTACTTC.

This clonotype has ten or more counts. This rearrangement joins TRBV27 to TRBJ1-5; perhaps TRBD1 as D (6 bases). This CDR3 has 16 residues. Trimming cost V 3 bases and J 6 bases, with 18 bases left between them. Germline V gene data show CDR1 as MNHEY and CDR2 as SMNVEV (reference sequence). For the CDR3, the DNA is TGTGCCAGCAGTTTCAGGGGCGAGGGATCCCTTCAGCCCCAGCATTTT. It translates to CASSFRGEGSLQPQHF.

This sequence joins TRBV20-1 and TRBJ2-7; perhaps TRBD1 as D (6 bases). V was clipped by 7 bases and J by 6 bases, with 13 bases between them. Germline V gives CDR1 DFQATT, CDR2 SNEGSKA (reference sequence). The CDR3 has 11 amino acids. The CDR3 protein is CSVRGRAEQYF. The CDR3 DNA reads TGCAGTGTCAGGGGCAGGGCCGAGCAGTACTTC.

V and J are TRBV7-2 and TRBJ2-7; D not certain. This CDR3 has 15 residues. Per the germline V gene, CDR1 is SGHTA and CDR2 is FQGNSA. Trimming cost V 2 bases and J 4 bases, with 15 bases left between them. CDR3 amino acids: CASSLSTLGAYEQYF. The CDR3 bases are TGTGCCAGCAGCTTATCCACCCTTGGAGCGTACGAGCAGTACTTC.

CDR3 coding DNA: TGTGCCAGCAGTGCGAGCAATCTAGCTGATGAGCAGTTCTTC. Protein product: CASSASNLADEQFF. The chain carries TRBV6-4 and TRBJ2-1; D might be TRBD2 (5 bases). Germline V gives CDR1 MRHNA, CDR2 SNTAGT. Trimming removed 4 bases at V and 8 bases at J, with 15 bases between. The CDR3 totals 14 residues.

The chain links TRBV2 to TRBJ1-4, with a tentative D call TRBD1 (5 bases). This CDR3 has 14 amino acids. Per germline, CDR1 SNHLY and CDR2 FYNNEI. The V and J ends lost 6 bases and 3 bases respectively, with 11 bases between them. The CDR3: CASRDRDSNEKLFF. The CDR3 nucleotides are TGTGCCAGCAGAGACCGGGACTCTAATGAAAAACTGTTTTTT.

V and J are TRBV5-1 and TRBJ2-2; 7 bases agree with TRBD1. Germline values: CDR1 SGHRS, CDR2 YFSETQ. The J segment lost 6 bases and the V segment lost 2 bases, leaving 13 bases of the junction unmatched. This CDR3 has 17 amino acids. The CDR3 bases are TGCGCCAGCAGCTTCCGGATGGCAGGGGGAGATTCCGGGGAGCTGTTTTTT. This sequence encodes CASSFRMAGGDSGELFF. The variable domain in full, completed from reference TRBV5-1 and TRBJ2-2, reads KAGVTQTPRYLIKTRGQQVTLSCSPISGHRSVSWYQQTPGQGLQFLFEYFSETQRNKGNFPGRFSGRQFSNSRSEMNVSTLELGDSALYLCASSFRMAGGDSGELFFGEGSRLTVL.

This clonotype has just a few counts. In nucleotides, the CDR3 is TGTGCCAGCTCACCGGCTTGCCGGTACTTC. The encoded protein is CASSPACRYF. The chain is built from TRBV18 and TRBJ2-7; D remains unclear. V was trimmed by 3 bases and J by 12 bases, leaving 9 bases between them. The germline CDR1 and CDR2 sequences are KGHSH and LQKENI. The CDR3 consists of 10 residues.

This clonotype was seen a few times. The chain joins TRBV10-3 to TRBJ1-1, with TRBD1 identical over 8 bases. The germline V gene encodes CDR1 ENHRY and CDR2 SYGVKD. This CDR3 has 16 residues. The V gene end was trimmed by 4 bases and the J gene end by 5 bases; junction bases not matched to a gene: 12. The CDR3 here is CAISATQGASGTEAFF. In nucleotides, the CDR3 is TGTGCCATCAGTGCCACCCAGGGGGCCTCGGGTACTGAAGCTTTCTTT.